These 4 T cell receptor beta chains were sequenced from one sample in a study of T-cell reconstitution after alpha-beta-depleted transplantation in children. For TCRbeta, the library was prepared with unique molecular identifiers. MiXCR, run by TCRdb on the PCR reads, gives a single entry per CDR3 protein. The table records approximately 430,000 distinct CDR3 sequences, roughly 15% of them present only once. The sample in question was PBMCs, mostly from graft donor cells, obtained 360 days after TCRalphabeta/CD19-depleted stem cell transplant. Receptors were obtained from a boy under two years old who had a stem cell transplant for Wiskott-Aldrich syndrome, so the T cells may come from the graft donor.

This clonotype appeared many times. The rearrangement uses TRBV5-1 and TRBJ1-2, with 7 bases identical to TRBD1. Germline V gives CDR1 SGHRS, CDR2 YFSETQ. CDR3 length equals 14 residues. Trimming removed 4 bases from V and 2 bases from J; junction bases left unmatched: 5. CDR3 nucleotide sequence: TGCGCCAGCAGCATCGGGACAGTCAACTATGGCTACACCTTC. It is translated as CASSIGTVNYGYTF.

The rearrangement links TRBV20-1 to TRBJ2-7, with a tentative D call TRBD2 (6 bases). CDR1 and CDR2 (germline): DFQATT, SNEGSKA (reference sequence). Trimming cost V 3 bases and J 0 bases, with 15 bases left between them. The CDR3 loop spans 15 amino acids. The CDR3, as DNA: TGCAGTGCTAGCGCTGCCGGGAGAAACTCCTACGAGCAGTACTTC. This sequence encodes CSASAAGRNSYEQYF.

The gene calls are TRBV7-6 and TRBJ1-1, with unresolved D. CDR1 and CDR2 (germline): SGHVS, FNYEAQ. V lost 5 bases, J lost 3 bases, and 10 bases lay in between. The CDR3 is made up of 13 amino acids. Here the CDR3 reads CASSQGRYTEAFF. The CDR3 bases are TGTGCCAGCAGCCAAGGACGGTACACTGAAGCTTTCTTT.

CDR3 region: CSASGRGRKEKLFF. In DNA form, the CDR3 reads TGCAGTGCTAGTGGCAGGGGGCGGAAAGAAAAACTGTTTTTT. This rearrangement joins TRBV20-1 to TRBJ1-4, with 8 bases matching TRBD1. The germline gives CDR1 DFQATT, CDR2 SNEGSKA (reference sequence). V was pared by 3 bases and J by 8 bases, with 8 bases of the junction left unmatched. This CDR3 has 14 residues.